This TCR beta chain was recorded in a study of cytomegalovirus exposure and HLA in healthy donors. The overall study: In an early release, HLA-typed donors contributed 77 million or so unique TCR sequences. Findings of the study overall: The authors reported that TCR beta sequences could predict HLA-A and HLA-B alleles. These predictions were accurate for most subjects in the first cohort.

Primers included in the PCR were 60 Vbeta and 13 Jbeta primers. The assay was immunoSEQ multiplex PCR, and TCRdb's table has in-frame clones only and misses some. The sample contains 170,000 or so clones, under 85% of which appear only once. Notes on this clone: The antigen is unknown.

The clonotype comes from a woman between 25 and 40 years old in good health and CMV-seronegative. The sample comprised PBMCs.

CDR3: CASSAGHYGYTF. The CDR3 DNA is TGTGCCAGCAGCGCAGGACATTATGGCTACACCTTC. The V and J genes are TRBV9 and TRBJ1-2; D is perhaps TRBD1 (5 bases). From germline, CDR1 is SGDLS and CDR2 YYNGEE. The V and J ends lost 3 bases and 5 bases respectively, with 8 bases between them. There are 12 residues in the CDR3. Full variable domain (rest looked up from reference TRBV9 and TRBJ1-2): DSGVTQTPKHLITATGQRVTLRCSPRSGDLSVYWYQQSLDQGLQFLIQYYNGEERAKGNILERFSAQQFPDLHSELNLSSLELGDSALYFCASSAGHYGYTFGSGTRLTVV.